The 19 T cell receptor beta chains presented below share a single source sample, sequenced in a study of blood T cell repertoires in COVID-19. Assay: immunoSEQ multiplex PCR; the TCRdb copy retains only in-frame clones and omits some. Here the sample spans about 75,000 clones, 70% to 85% being singletons. The specimen sequenced was peripheral blood. The receptors derive from a woman in her forties or fifties with acute or convalescent COVID-19.

This clone has just one count. The chain combines TRBV27 with TRBJ1-1; D might be TRBD1 (6 bases). Germline V CDR1 and CDR2: MNHEY, SMNVEV (reference sequence). The CDR3 contains 15 residues. Between the trimmed V and J ends, which lost 5 bases and 5 bases, there was a span of 18 bases. CDR3 coding DNA: TGTGCCAGCAGTGACGGGGGGCGGGAAGGGACTGAAGCTTTCTTT. Amino acids: CASSDGGREGTEAFF.

This clone was observed a handful of times. This chain uses TRBV6-5 with TRBJ2-7; possibly TRBD2 for D (6 bases). The V gene's germline CDR1 is MNHEY and CDR2 SVGAGI. The CDR3 is 12 residues long. V lost 7 bases and J 3 bases, leaving 10 bases between the germline ends. CDR3 in amino acids: CASKEGIYEQYF. CDR3 coding DNA: TGTGCCAGCAAGGAGGGAATCTACGAGCAGTACTTC.

V gene TRBV5-4 combines with J gene TRBJ2-1; D not certain. Germline loops: CDR1 SGHNT, CDR2 YYREEE (reference sequence). V was clipped by 9 bases and J by 6 bases, with 19 bases between them. CDR3 size: 14 residues. This chain's CDR3 is CAIMLPSAPNEQFF. The CDR3 DNA reads TGTGCCATCATGCTACCGTCTGCCCCCAATGAGCAGTTCTTC.

The chain joins TRBV4-3 to TRBJ1-5; D ambiguous. The CDR3 is 14 amino acids. The V gene lost 2 bases and the J gene lost 5 bases, with 10 bases spanning the gap. Germline lookup yields CDR1 LGHNA and CDR2 YSLEER. This CDR3 reads CASSQSSRDQPQHF. The CDR3 region has the DNA TGCGCCAGCAGCCAATCTAGTCGGGATCAGCCCCAGCATTTT.

The chain combines TRBV5-1 with TRBJ2-3; D remains unclear. This CDR3 region has 12 residues. CDR1 and CDR2 (germline): SGHRS, YFSETQ. V was trimmed by 3 bases and J by 2 bases, leaving 4 bases between them. The CDR3 reads CASSYNTDTQYF. CDR3 sequence (DNA): TGCGCCAGCAGCTACAACACAGATACGCAGTATTTT.

The genes are TRBV18 and TRBJ1-6, with 8 bases that match TRBD1. The CDR3 runs 14 residues. Germline V gene sequence: CDR1 KGHSH, CDR2 LQKENI. Trimming cost V 8 bases and J 7 bases; bases outside gene matches: 7. CDR3 coding DNA: TGTGCCAGCAGCCCGGACAGGGTGAATTCACCCCTCCACTTT. Translation: CASSPDRVNSPLHF.

J is TRBJ2-7 and V is TRBV6-1; TRBD2 matches at 7 bases. The CDR3 is 15 residues long. The germline V gene encodes CDR1 MNHNS and CDR2 SASEGT. V lost 1 base to trimming and J lost 4 bases; unmatched junction nucleotides: 7. The CDR3 loop is CASSEVVAGFYEQYF. The CDR3 DNA reads as TGTGCCAGCAGTGAAGTGGTAGCGGGCTTTTACGAGCAGTACTTC.

This clone was counted a few times. This chain links TRBV5-1 with TRBJ1-3; D is possibly TRBD1 (6 bases). Trimming took 4 bases from V and 0 from J, leaving 14 bases between them. The CDR3 is made up of 16 amino acids. From germline, CDR1 is SGHRS and CDR2 YFSETQ. CDR3 in amino acids: CASSLTGINSGNTIYF. In DNA, the CDR3 is TGCGCCAGCAGCCTAACAGGGATCAACTCTGGAAACACCATATATTTT.

The chain joins TRBV2 to TRBJ2-5, with TRBD1 matching 9 bases. This CDR3 spans 16 amino acids. J lost 1 base, V lost 5 bases, and 8 bases had no gene match. CDR1 and CDR2 (germline): SNHLY, FYNNEI. The CDR3 nucleotides read TGTGCCAGCAGTAGGGCCGGGACAGGGAGCCAAGAGACCCAGTACTTC. This encodes CASSRAGTGSQETQYF.

This clone appeared many times. The chain carries TRBV6-5 and TRBJ1-6; D remains ambiguous. The CDR3 totals 12 residues. Per germline, CDR1 MNHEY and CDR2 SVGAGI. The V end lost 7 bases, the J end lost 5 bases, and 6 bases lay between the germline ends. CDR3 sequence (DNA): TGTGCCAGCACCGCTAATAATTCACCCCTCCACTTT. Residues: CASTANNSPLHF.

The V and J genes are TRBV5-1 and TRBJ2-7, with a weak D call TRBD1 (5 bases). Germline CDR1 and CDR2: SGHRS and YFSETQ. The CDR3 length is 15 residues. Trimming took 2 bases from V and 1 from J, leaving 13 bases between them. The CDR3 DNA follows: TGCGCCAGCAGCTTTGTGGCAGGGCCATCCTACGAGCAGTACTTC. Its translation is CASSFVAGPSYEQYF.

The rearrangement links TRBV5-4 to TRBJ1-1; no clear D gene. The V and J ends lost 0 bases and 8 bases respectively, with 8 bases between them. CDR3 length equals 12 residues. Germline loops: CDR1 SGHNT, CDR2 YYREEE (reference sequence). CDR3 protein: CASSLDAREAFF. In DNA, the CDR3 is TGTGCCAGCAGCTTGGACGCCAGAGAAGCTTTCTTT.

The gene calls are TRBV11-2 and TRBJ1-2; the match to TRBD1 covers 7 bases. Losses at the gene ends were 5 bases for V and 8 bases for J; bases not matched to a gene: 11. The CDR3 length is 14 residues. CDR1 SGHAT and CDR2 FQNNGV come from the germline V gene. In DNA form, the CDR3 reads TGTGCCAGCAGCATCCAGACAGGGTTGGGCGGCTACACCTTC. Its protein is CASSIQTGLGGYTF.

V is TRBV5-1 and J is TRBJ1-1, with D possibly being TRBD1 (5 bases). The V end was cut by 0 bases, the J end by 0 bases, with 18 bases between. Germline V gene data show CDR1 as SGHRS and CDR2 as YFSETQ. The CDR3 contains 18 residues. The CDR3 DNA follows: TGCGCCAGCAGCTTGGTCTTCACGATGACAGAGTTGAACACTGAAGCTTTCTTT. This codes for CASSLVFTMTELNTEAFF.

V and J are TRBV28 and TRBJ2-7, with D perhaps matching TRBD2 (6 bases). V was cut by 4 bases and J by 2 bases, with 18 bases left in between. The CDR3 loop spans 16 amino acids. Germline values: CDR1 MDHEN, CDR2 SYDVKM. CDR3 nucleotide sequence: TGTGCCAGCAGTTCGCCCGAGACTAGGAGCGCCTACGAGCAGTACTTC. It specifies CASSSPETRSAYEQYF.

The chain joins TRBV6-4 to TRBJ1-1, with 7 bases matching TRBD1. Per germline, CDR1 MRHNA and CDR2 SNTAGT. This CDR3 spans 18 amino acids. With 2 bases clipped from V and 7 bases from J, the junction kept 19 bases outside the gene matches. CDR3 in DNA: TGTGCCAGCAGTGACCGAGAGGGAGAGGAGAGGGGGCACCGTGAAGCTTTCTTT. It is translated as CASSDREGEERGHREAFF.

This clone was counted a single time. The gene calls are TRBV20-1 and TRBJ2-7; D unclear. Between the trimmed V and J ends, which lost 3 bases and 3 bases, there was a span of 9 bases. The CDR3 has 12 residues. Germline lookup yields CDR1 DFQATT and CDR2 SNEGSKA (reference sequence). CDR3 amino acids: CSASFASYEQYF. CDR3 bases: TGCAGTGCTAGTTTTGCCAGCTACGAGCAGTACTTC.

The chain employs TRBV18 and TRBJ1-5; no definite D call. There are 13 residues in the CDR3. Germline V CDR1 and CDR2: KGHSH, LQKENI. The V end was cut by 2 bases, the J end by 7 bases, with 9 bases between. For the CDR3, the DNA is TGTGCCAGCTCACCAAGTCTCGGGCAGCCCCAGCATTTT. This codes for CASSPSLGQPQHF.

The J gene is TRBJ2-7, the V gene TRBV5-1; 13 bases line up with TRBD2. The ends lost 0 bases at V and 7 bases at J; junction bases unmatched: 10. The CDR3 is made up of 17 amino acids. Germline assignment: CDR1 SGHRS and CDR2 YFSETQ. The CDR3: CASSLAAPGLAGREQYF. Here the CDR3 DNA reads TGCGCCAGCAGCTTGGCGGCCCCGGGACTAGCGGGGAGGGAGCAGTACTTC.